The 30 T cell receptor beta chains below all came from one sample that was sequenced in a study of beta chain features in type 1 diabetes. The investigators reverse transcribed all of the isolated RNA, so they sequenced expressed TCRB transcripts. TCRdb's copy holds only in-frame clones and misses some; the assay was immunoSEQ multiplex PCR. The repertoire holds around 170,000 clones, with just over 9% as singletons. The sample was central memory CD4+ T cells from blood. The source of these receptors is a woman aged 18-35 years in good health.

Only a few counts were recorded for this clone. The chain carries TRBV30 and TRBJ2-5; D may be TRBD1 (7 bases). Germline V gives CDR1 GTSNPN, CDR2 SVGIG (reference sequence). The length of the CDR3 is 15 residues. V gave up 5 bases and J gave up 5 bases, with 21 bases separating them. CDR3 residues: CAWEKGGGAVETQYF. In DNA form, the CDR3 reads TGTGCCTGGGAGAAAGGAGGGGGCGCCGTGGAGACCCAGTACTTC. Supplemented by reference TRBV30 and TRBJ2-5, the full variable domain reads SQTIHQWPATLVQPVGSPLSLECTVEGTSNPNLYWYRQAAGRGLQLLFYSVGIGQISSEVPQNLSASRPQDRQFILSSKKLLLSDSGFYLCAWEKGGGAVETQYFGPGTRLLVL.

CDR3 coding DNA: TGTGCCAGCAGCTCGAGGGGGGGAAACTACGAGCAGTACTTC. As protein: CASSSRGGNYEQYF. This chain connects TRBV5-4 to TRBJ2-7; D possibly corresponds to TRBD2 (7 bases). Trimming left V 3 bases short and J 3 bases short, with 13 bases between. The CDR3 runs 14 residues. Germline V gives CDR1 SGHNT, CDR2 YYREEE (reference sequence). The variable domain in full, completed from reference TRBV5-4 and TRBJ2-7, reads ETGVTQSPTHLIKTRGQQVTLRCSSQSGHNTVSWYQQALGQGPQFIFQYYREEENGRGNFPPRFSGLQFPNYSSELNVNALELDDSALYLCASSSRGGNYEQYFGPGTRLTVT.

The J gene is TRBJ1-2, the V gene TRBV5-1, with 9 positions matching TRBD1. The CDR3 runs to 16 residues. The ends lost 4 bases at V and 7 bases at J; junction bases unmatched: 14. Per the germline V gene, CDR1 is SGHRS and CDR2 is YFSETQ. CDR3 sequence (DNA): TGCGCCAGCAGCCGCGGAGATACCGGGACAGGGCTTGGCTACACCTTC. Translated: CASSRGDTGTGLGYTF.

This clone showed up just a few times. This rearrangement joins TRBV5-1 to TRBJ2-5, with D maybe TRBD2 (5 bases). Looked up from germline, CDR1 is SGHRS and CDR2 is YFSETQ. The ends were cut back, 0 bases at V and 5 bases at J, with 8 bases in the middle. The CDR3 is made up of 13 amino acids. The CDR3: CASSLGTRETQYF. CDR3 sequence (DNA): TGCGCCAGCAGCTTGGGAACTAGGGAGACCCAGTACTTC.

This clone occurred many times. The chain is built from TRBV7-2 and TRBJ2-3; 9 nucleotides line up with TRBD2. This CDR3 comprises 15 residues. Germline-derived CDR1 and CDR2 are SGHTA and FQGNSA. Trimming took 2 bases from V and 5 from J; bases not matched to a gene: 5. The CDR3: CASSLTSGPEDTQYF. In nucleotides, the CDR3 is TGTGCCAGCAGCTTAACTAGCGGGCCCGAAGATACGCAGTATTTT.

This chain links TRBV4-3 with TRBJ1-2, with D tentatively TRBD1 (5 bases). The CDR3 extends over 15 amino acids. V shed 1 base and J shed 9 bases, with 18 bases lying between them. CDR1 and CDR2 (germline): LGHNA, YSLEER. CDR3 sequence (DNA): TGCGCCAGCAGCCAAGTTGCGGGGGTTGTGGGGAGCTACACCTTC. Translated, it gives CASSQVAGVVGSYTF.

This chain uses TRBV18 with TRBJ1-4, with TRBD1 identical over 8 bases. The V segment lost 3 bases and the J segment 10 bases; nucleotides outside the gene matches: 4. Germline V CDR1 and CDR2: KGHSH, LQKENI. The CDR3 covers 13 residues. In DNA, the CDR3 is TGTGCCAGCTCACCTGGAGACAGGGGAAAACTGTTTTTT. Residues: CASSPGDRGKLFF.

The V call is TRBV10-3, the J call TRBJ2-7; a weak D match, TRBD2 (5 bases). V was trimmed by 4 bases and J by 4 bases, leaving 14 bases between them. Germline loops: CDR1 ENHRY, CDR2 SYGVKD. The CDR3 loop spans 14 amino acids. The CDR3 reads CAISGVASSYEQYF. CDR3 DNA: TGTGCCATCAGTGGGGTAGCGAGTTCGTACGAGCAGTACTTC.

The genes are TRBV15 and TRBJ2-1; 8 bases align to TRBD2. The CDR3 runs 16 residues. CDR1 LNHNV and CDR2 YYDKDF come from the germline V gene (reference sequence). Trimming cost V 4 bases and J 7 bases; bases outside gene matches: 12. The CDR3 DNA is TGTGCCACCAGCAAAATTACCGGGACTAGGCGGAATGAGCAGTTCTTC. Translated: CATSKITGTRRNEQFF.

This chain joins TRBV29-1 and TRBJ2-5; 10 nucleotides match TRBD1. Matching the DNA end better, TRBJ2-7 makes the J call doubtful. Germline V gives CDR1 SQVTM, CDR2 ANQGSEA. The CDR3 extends over 13 amino acids. CDR3 region: CSVTGQGLDEQYF. The CDR3 DNA sequence: TGCAGCGTTACGGGACAGGGGTTAGACGAGCAGTACTTC.

In this sample, this clone turned up a few times. The chain uses TRBV4-2 and TRBJ2-1, with 8 nucleotides matching TRBD2. The germline CDR1 and CDR2 sequences are LGHNA and YNFKEQ. Unmatched junction bases numbered 9, after V lost 1 base and J lost 10 bases. The CDR3 length is 15 residues. The CDR3 is CASSQGVSSGREQFF. Here the CDR3 DNA reads TGTGCCAGCAGCCAAGGCGTGTCTAGCGGGCGGGAGCAGTTCTTC.

The DNA for the CDR3 is TGTGCCAGCAGCTCTAGGCTCCTGAATTCACCCCTCCACTTT. Its protein product is CASSSRLLNSPLHF. The chain combines TRBV5-6 with TRBJ1-6; D gene unclear. This CDR3 has 14 amino acids. The V gene lost 3 bases and the J gene lost 7 bases, with 11 bases spanning the gap. Germline CDR1 SGHDT, CDR2 YYEEEE.

There are a few counts of this clone. The chain joins TRBV4-3 to TRBJ2-1, with 8 bases that match TRBD2. The V and J ends lost 1 base and 4 bases, in that order; junction bases with no gene match: 9. Per germline, CDR1 LGHNA and CDR2 YSLEER. The CDR3 contains 17 residues. The CDR3 nucleotides are TGCGCCAGCAGCCAAGCCCTAAGCGGGGGTGGATACAATGAGCAGTTCTTC. This translates into CASSQALSGGGYNEQFF.

The CDR3 DNA is TGTGCCAGCAGCCAAGGCCCCAGAGATACGCAGTATTTT. This sequence encodes CASSQGPRDTQYF. The chain couples TRBV4-2 to TRBJ2-3; no firm D call. CDR1 LGHNA and CDR2 YNFKEQ come from the germline V gene. The CDR3 is 13 residues long. Trimming took off 1 base at V and 5 bases at J, with 7 bases between the two ends.

Only a few counts were recorded for this clone. The chain uses TRBV2 and TRBJ2-3; a weak D match, TRBD1 (5 bases). Deletions cut 2 bases from V and 0 bases from J, with 9 bases between. From germline, CDR1 is SNHLY and CDR2 FYNNEI. This CDR3 comprises 15 residues. CDR3 region: CASSESQASTDTQYF. CDR3 nucleotide sequence: TGTGCCAGCAGTGAATCACAGGCTAGCACAGATACGCAGTATTTT.

This chain connects TRBV21-1 to TRBJ1-6; the D call of TRBD1 is as the table states it, not checked on the DNA. TRBV21-1 is marked as a pseudogene. The CDR3 contains 17 residues. The CDR3 sequence: CASSNRDRELRNSPLHF. The CDR3 DNA reads as TGTGCCAGCAGCAATCGGGACAGGGAATTGAGGAATTCACCCCTCCACTTT.

This chain connects TRBV10-3 to TRBJ2-7; D is ambiguous. Trimming removed 3 bases from V and 6 bases from J, with 15 bases in between. The CDR3 spans 14 residues. The germline V gene has CDR1 ENHRY and CDR2 SYGVKD. In DNA form, the CDR3 reads TGTGCCATCAGTGATGAGTCCGTTCTTACCGAGCAGTACTTC. This sequence encodes CAISDESVLTEQYF.

This clone was observed a few times. The CDR3 here is CASRPGTDYANYGYTF. The CDR3, as DNA: TGTGCCAGCAGGCCCGGGACTGACTACGCTAACTATGGCTACACCTTC. The gene calls are TRBV27 and TRBJ1-2; perhaps TRBD1 as D (5 bases). The germline V gene encodes CDR1 MNHEY and CDR2 SMNVEV (reference sequence). V was trimmed by 6 bases and J by 0 bases, leaving 17 bases between them. The CDR3 extends over 16 amino acids.

This clone showed up just a few times. The chain has TRBV14 and TRBJ1-6, with TRBD1 as a possible D gene (5 bases). V was trimmed by 5 bases and J by 9 bases, leaving 11 bases between them. CDR3 size: 13 residues. Looked up from germline, CDR1 is SGHDN and CDR2 is FVKESK. The DNA for the CDR3 is TGTGCCAGCAGCGACACGGGGGGTTCACCCCTCCACTTT. This gives the protein CASSDTGGSPLHF.

J is TRBJ2-1 and V is TRBV9; 11 nucleotides agree with TRBD2. With V trimmed by 0 bases and J by 10 bases, 6 bases remained unmatched. Per the germline V gene, CDR1 is SGDLS and CDR2 is YYNGEE. The CDR3 totals 15 residues. CDR3 sequence: CASSVGPGTSGEQFF. The CDR3 DNA follows: TGTGCCAGCAGCGTAGGTCCTGGGACTAGCGGAGAGCAGTTCTTC.

In its sample, this clone was seen a few times. The CDR3 region is CASSLGQLGNSPLHF. For the CDR3, the DNA is TGTGCCAGCAGCTTGGGGCAGTTGGGGAATTCACCCCTCCACTTT. This rearrangement joins TRBV7-2 to TRBJ1-6; weak D call: TRBD1 (5 bases). With 3 bases removed from V and 7 bases from J, the gap between germline ends came to 13 bases. Germline assignment: CDR1 SGHTA and CDR2 FQGNSA. The CDR3 is 15 residues long.

The rearrangement uses TRBV7-8 and TRBJ1-4; 7 nucleotides agree with TRBD1. After removal of 5 bases from V and 4 bases from J, the junction contained 4 bases not matched to a gene. Germline V gene lookup returns CDR1 SGHVS and CDR2 FQNEAQ. This CDR3 is built from 14 residues. The CDR3 region has the DNA TGTGCCAGCAGCCAAGGGACAGTTAATGAAAAACTGTTTTTT. Translation gives CASSQGTVNEKLFF. Full variable domain (missing parts from reference TRBV7-8 and TRBJ1-4): GAGVSQSPRYKVAKRGQDVALRCDPISGHVSLFWYQQALGQGPEFLTYFQNEAQLDKSGLPSDRFFAERPEGSVSTLKIQRTQQEDSAVYLCASSQGTVNEKLFFGSGTQLSVL.

This clone was recorded a few times. The CDR3 here is CASSQVGDGQPQHF. The CDR3 DNA sequence: TGTGCCAGCAGCCAAGTAGGGGATGGTCAGCCCCAGCATTTT. The chain joins TRBV4-2 to TRBJ1-5, with a weak D call TRBD1 (5 bases). CDR1 and CDR2 from the germline V gene are LGHNA and YNFKEQ. V lost 1 base and J 6 bases, leaving 10 bases between the germline ends. The length of the CDR3 is 14 residues.

This clone was detected a few times. This sequence joins TRBV6-6 and TRBJ2-1; D is unresolved. This CDR3 is built from 15 residues. V lost 2 bases to trimming and J lost 7 bases, with 15 bases between them. CDR1 is MNHNY and CDR2 is SVGAGI in the germline V gene (reference sequence). The CDR3 DNA reads as TGTGCCAGCAGTTACGTCTGGTCGGGTCGTAATGAGCAGTTCTTC. Amino acid sequence: CASSYVWSGRNEQFF.

This chain joins TRBV5-1 and TRBJ1-1, with 8 nucleotides matching TRBD1. This CDR3 is 16 amino acids long. CDR1 is SGHRS and CDR2 is YFSETQ in the germline V gene. V shed 4 bases and J 1 base; nucleotides not matched to a gene: 9. This chain's CDR3 is CASSPGQGEKNTEAFF. CDR3 nucleotides: TGCGCCAGCAGCCCAGGACAGGGCGAGAAGAACACTGAAGCTTTCTTT.

This clone was seen more than once but under ten times. V and J are TRBV23-1 and TRBJ1-6; 9 bases map to TRBD1. TRBV23-1 is an ORF, and what it does is uncertain. The J segment lost 7 bases and the V segment lost 8 bases, leaving 9 bases of the junction unmatched. The CDR3 extends over 15 amino acids. CDR3 in amino acids: CASRNQDRGNSPLHF. The CDR3, as DNA: TGCGCCAGCCGGAACCAAGACAGGGGGAATTCACCCCTCCACTTT.

This clone was seen only a few times. The DNA of the CDR3 is TGCGCCAGCAGCCCCAATGGGGGCCAGCACGGCCAAGAGACCCAGTACTTC. This sequence encodes CASSPNGGQHGQETQYF. The chain joins TRBV5-1 to TRBJ2-5; possibly TRBD1 for D (6 bases). CDR3 length: 17 residues. V lost 4 bases to trimming and J lost 1 base, with 20 bases between them. Germline-derived CDR1 and CDR2 are SGHRS and YFSETQ. Looking up the rest from reference TRBV5-1 and TRBJ2-5 gives the full variable domain: KAGVTQTPRYLIKTRGQQVTLSCSPISGHRSVSWYQQTPGQGLQFLFEYFSETQRNKGNFPGRFSGRQFSNSRSEMNVSTLELGDSALYLCASSPNGGQHGQETQYFGPGTRLLVL.

This clone was seen at least ten times. V usage is TRBV7-9 and J usage is TRBJ2-5, with D possibly being TRBD2 (6 bases). V dropped 4 bases and J dropped 7 bases, with 10 bases sitting between them. The CDR3 extends over 12 amino acids. CDR1 SEHNR and CDR2 FQNEAQ come from the germline V gene (reference sequence). The CDR3 is CASSSGEGTQYF. The CDR3 region has the DNA TGTGCCAGCAGCTCGGGGGAAGGGACCCAGTACTTC. Filled out from reference TRBV7-9 and TRBJ2-5, the complete variable domain reads DTGVSQNPRHKITKRGQNVTFRCDPISEHNRLYWYRQTLGQGPEFLTYFQNEAQLEKSRLLSDRFSAERPKGSFSTLEIQRTEQGDSAMYLCASSSGEGTQYFGPGTRLLVL.

This clone has only a few counts. This chain connects TRBV7-2 to TRBJ1-2; 8 positions match TRBD1. The germline gives CDR1 SGHTA, CDR2 FQGNSA. V was clipped by 5 bases and J by 7 bases; unmatched bases: 6. The CDR3 spans 13 residues. The CDR3 nucleotides are TGTGCCAGCAGCCTACAGGGGGGAGGTGGCTACACCTTC. This gives the protein CASSLQGGGGYTF.

The rearrangement uses TRBV18 and TRBJ2-1; 8 bases line up with TRBD2. The CDR3 has 16 residues. With V trimmed by 2 bases and J by 10 bases, 13 bases remained unmatched. Germline CDR1 is KGHSH and CDR2 is LQKENI. The CDR3 loop is CASSPEESGSDLEQFF. For the CDR3, the DNA is TGTGCCAGCTCACCAGAAGAAAGCGGGAGTGATTTGGAGCAGTTCTTC. The variable domain in full, with the rest retrieved from reference TRBV18 and TRBJ2-1, is NAGVMQNPRHLVRRRGQEARLRCSPMKGHSHVYWYRQLPEEGLKFMVYLQKENIIDESGMPKERFSAEFPKEGPSILRIQQVVRGDSAAYFCASSPEESGSDLEQFFGPGTRLTVL.